Presented here are 2 T cell receptor beta chains from one specimen sequenced in a study of monozygotic twins with inflammatory bowel disease. One entry per CDR3 protein, without DNA, is what TCRdb gives after re-calling the 5' RACE reads. Here the sample table reports about 110,000 distinct CDR3 sequences. Sequenced sample: blood. The receptors come from a human donor with ulcerative colitis or Crohn's disease, or a healthy co-twin of an affected twin (not recorded which).

The rearrangement uses TRBV10-3 and TRBJ2-5; the D call of TRBD1 rests on TCRdb alone, since no DNA is present to check it. The V gene's germline CDR1 is ENHRY and CDR2 SYGVKD. This CDR3 contains 16 residues. CDR3 amino acids: CAISDSGTTQQETQYF.

The genes are TRBV6-1 and TRBJ2-4; as DNA is missing, the TRBD1 call by TCRdb cannot be tested. CDR1 is MNHNS, CDR2 SASEGT, per germline. This CDR3 is built from 15 residues. CDR3 protein: CASSANGQGENIQYF.